The clone carrying this TCR beta chain was counted once. What it binds is unknown. The germline V gene has CDR1 MNHEY and CDR2 SVGAGI. This CDR3 is built from 15 residues. Trimming left V 0 bases short and J 8 bases short, with 16 bases between. This record belongs to a study of monozygotic twins with cystic fibrosis. The wider study: Three micrograms of fragmented DNA underwent roughly 16 PCR cycles for library preparation. Whole-study results and caveats: Co-twins had the most similar V usage for 13 of 16 pairs, J for 8.

Sequencing was performed with immunoSEQ multiplex PCR; in TCRdb, only in-frame clones are kept and a portion is missing. The sample includes some 26,000 clones, around 90% of them seen just once. This chain links TRBV6-5 with TRBJ1-2; D gene uncertain. This sequence was found in a girl under 10 years old with cystic fibrosis. The sample taken for sequencing was blood. The CDR3 DNA reads TGTGCCAGCAGTTACTCGGGCAGTTCCTCCAGGGGCTACACCTTC. Its protein product is CASSYSGSSSRGYTF.